This TCR beta chain was documented in a study of shared clonotypes between healthy human individuals. The CDR3 is 13 residues long. Germline CDR1 reads MGHRA; CDR2 reads YSYEKL. V shed 4 bases and J shed 8 bases, with 12 bases lying between them. Profiled with immunoSEQ multiplex PCR; TCRdb holds only in-frame clones, not every one. The sample lists under 850,000 clones, over 60% occurring once. Sequenced material: memory CD4+ T cells sorted from blood. This sample's subset: CD45RA-negative fraction. The receptor was derived from a woman between 25 and 40 years old in good health. The chain joins TRBV4-1 to TRBJ1-5, with D uncertain. Here the CDR3 reads CASSRAPTEPQHF. CDR3 nucleotide sequence: TGCGCCAGCAGCCGCGCTCCTACGGAGCCCCAGCATTTT.